This passage covers 2 T cell receptor beta chains from one sample sequenced in a study of T cells in Graves' hyperthyroidism and ophthalmopathy. Researchers took RNA transcripts and amplified the TCR beta CDR3 regions from them. The TCR CDR3 first-round RT-PCR relied on the HTBI primer set. TCRdb reanalysed the multiplex PCR reads using MiXCR and keeps one entry per CDR3 protein. The data hold about 640,000 distinct CDR3 sequences, with about 45% observed a single time. Sample: peripheral blood or thyroid tissue (not recorded which). The origin of the receptors is an adult man with Graves' disease, either hyperthyroidism or ophthalmopathy (not recorded which).

Points on this clonotype: Just one base apart from a much larger clone, this may be a read error. The chain employs TRBV29-1 and TRBJ2-7, with TRBD1 identical over 11 bases. The germline gives CDR1 SQVTM, CDR2 ANQGSEA. The CDR3 totals 13 residues. The CDR3 sequence: CSVRDRGDYEQHF. In DNA, the CDR3 is TGCAGCGTCCGGGACAGGGGGGACTACGAGCAGCACTTC.

The CDR3 bases are TGTGCCAGTAGAAGACAGGGTGGGGCGACGCATGGCTACACCTTC. Its translation is CASRRQGGATHGYTF. The chain joins TRBV19 to TRBJ1-2; 7 bases agree with TRBD1. The length of the CDR3 is 15 residues. With V trimmed by 6 bases and J by 6 bases, 13 bases remained unmatched. Germline V CDR1 and CDR2: LNHDA, SQIVND (reference sequence).